These 21 T cell receptor beta chains were sequenced from one sample in a study of blood T cell repertoires in COVID-19. Sequencing used immunoSEQ multiplex PCR; TCRdb keeps in-frame clones, though not all of them. The repertoire holds hundreds of thousands of clones, with about 88% as singletons. Sequenced material: peripheral blood. These receptors all come from a man between 40 and 49 years old with acute or convalescent COVID-19.

V and J are TRBV3-1 (or the pseudogene TRBV3-2) and TRBJ2-7; TRBD2 matches 13 bases. Per germline, CDR1 LGHDT and CDR2 YNNKEL (reference sequence). V shed 1 base, J shed 6 bases, and the junction held 3 bases outside the gene matches. This CDR3 region has 15 residues. This CDR3 is CASSQGGLAGSEQYF. CDR3 sequence (DNA): TGTGCCAGCAGCCAAGGGGGACTAGCGGGAAGCGAGCAGTACTTC.

The V call is TRBV9, the J call TRBJ2-7; D is possibly TRBD2 (5 bases). The V end lost 0 bases, the J end lost 0 bases, and 10 bases lay between the germline ends. Germline CDR1 and CDR2: SGDLS and YYNGEE. This CDR3 spans 15 amino acids. The CDR3 spells CASSVGPSFSYEQYF. CDR3 DNA sequence: TGTGCCAGCAGCGTAGGGCCTAGCTTCTCCTACGAGCAGTACTTC.

The chain is built from TRBV4-2 and TRBJ2-7; 7 bases agree with TRBD1. Germline trimming cut 5 bases from V and 5 bases from J; bases unmatched to any gene: 3. Germline V CDR1 and CDR2: LGHNA, YNFKEQ. The CDR3 extends over 12 amino acids. The CDR3 spells CASSFQGDEQYF. Written as DNA, the CDR3 is TGTGCCAGCAGCTTCCAGGGGGACGAGCAGTACTTC.

The rearrangement joins TRBV19 to TRBJ2-7; D might be TRBD1 (6 bases). The CDR3 contains 14 residues. Germline values: CDR1 LNHDA, CDR2 SQIVND (reference sequence). V was cut by 5 bases and J by 1 base, with 12 bases left in between. The CDR3 region is CASSSGTPSYEQYF. CDR3 DNA: TGTGCCAGTAGTTCCGGGACACCATCCTACGAGCAGTACTTC.

The chain combines TRBV4-1 with TRBJ2-1, with D perhaps TRBD1 (5 bases). Trimming pared 4 bases from V and 4 bases from J, leaving 20 bases between. CDR3 length: 17 amino acids. The germline V gene has CDR1 MGHRA and CDR2 YSYEKL. The CDR3 coding sequence is TGCGCCAGCAGCCTCACGACCCAGGGCCCCCCTTACAATGAGCAGTTCTTC. This codes for CASSLTTQGPPYNEQFF.

This chain uses TRBV11-2 with TRBJ1-6; possibly TRBD1 for D (5 bases). The CDR3 extends over 18 amino acids. Looked up from germline, CDR1 is SGHAT and CDR2 is FQNNGV. The V and J ends lost 1 base and 0 bases respectively, with 13 bases between them. The CDR3 loop is CASSLGGLFSSYNSPLHF. The CDR3 nucleotides are TGTGCCAGCAGCTTAGGGGGCCTTTTTAGCTCCTATAATTCACCCCTCCACTTT.

The J gene is TRBJ1-1, the V gene TRBV5-8, with D possibly matching TRBD1 (5 bases). Trimming took 4 bases from V and 7 from J, leaving 14 bases between them. Germline CDR1 and CDR2: SGHTS and YDEGEE. This CDR3 is built from 13 residues. The CDR3 protein is CASSSRVRLEAFF. DNA of the CDR3: TGTGCCAGCAGCAGCAGGGTCCGACTTGAAGCTTTCTTT.

The count of this clone is one. The genes are TRBV28 and TRBJ1-4; TRBD1 matches at 10 bases. The CDR3 consists of 16 residues. The V gene's germline CDR1 is MDHEN and CDR2 SYDVKM. Trimming cost V 5 bases and J 7 bases; bases outside gene matches: 10. DNA for the CDR3: TGTGCCAGCAGTCCTCCCTCCGGGACAGGGGTTGAAAAACTGTTTTTT. Its protein product is CASSPPSGTGVEKLFF.

Points on this clone: This sample also contains other DNA sequences that code for the same CDR3. This chain joins TRBV30 and TRBJ2-7, with D perhaps matching TRBD1 (5 bases). Germline values: CDR1 GTSNPN, CDR2 SVGIG (reference sequence). CDR3 length: 13 amino acids. Trimming pared 0 bases from V and 1 base from J, leaving 7 bases between. CDR3 DNA: TGTGCCTGGAGTGTAGGGGTTTCCTACGAGCAGTACTTC. Its translation: CAWSVGVSYEQYF.

CDR3 amino acids: CASSPTGQGSSGYTF. CDR3 coding DNA: TGTGCCAGCAGCCCAACAGGACAGGGAAGTTCTGGCTACACCTTC. The chain joins TRBV7-9 to TRBJ1-2, with 8 bases lining up with TRBD1. The germline V gene encodes CDR1 SEHNR and CDR2 FQNEAQ (reference sequence). This CDR3 contains 15 residues. With 5 bases clipped from V and 7 bases from J, the junction kept 12 bases outside the gene matches.

The chain combines TRBV5-1 with TRBJ2-7, with TRBD1 matching 7 bases. The length of the CDR3 is 15 residues. CDR1 and CDR2 (germline): SGHRS, YFSETQ. V shed 4 bases and J 2 bases; nucleotides not matched to a gene: 9. The CDR3 DNA follows: TGCGCCAGCAGCGCCGGACAGGTTATTACCTACGAGCAGTACTTC. Protein product: CASSAGQVITYEQYF. The whole variable domain, filled in from reference TRBV5-1 and TRBJ2-7, reads KAGVTQTPRYLIKTRGQQVTLSCSPISGHRSVSWYQQTPGQGLQFLFEYFSETQRNKGNFPGRFSGRQFSNSRSEMNVSTLELGDSALYLCASSAGQVITYEQYFGPGTRLTVT.

The rearrangement uses TRBV29-1 and TRBJ1-2, with 8 bases that match TRBD1. This CDR3 spans 14 amino acids. V was clipped by 6 bases and J by 5 bases; unmatched bases: 11. Germline CDR1 SQVTM, CDR2 ANQGSEA. In DNA form, the CDR3 reads TGCAGCGTGAATACAGGGGGATATGGGTATGGCTACACCTTC. It codes for CSVNTGGYGYGYTF.

This clone was counted only a few times. The chain carries TRBV6-6 and TRBJ1-5, with a weak D call TRBD1 (5 bases). The CDR3 sequence is 17 residues long. Trimming stripped 5 bases from V and 3 bases from J, with 20 bases between. Germline loops: CDR1 MNHNY, CDR2 SVGAGI (reference sequence). The CDR3 protein is CASSPRLGAFLNQPQHF. In DNA form, the CDR3 reads TGTGCCAGCAGTCCCCGTTTAGGGGCGTTTCTCAATCAGCCCCAGCATTTT.

This clone was counted between two and nine times. This rearrangement joins TRBV2 to TRBJ2-1; D is perhaps TRBD2 (7 bases). The CDR3 is made up of 16 amino acids. Germline CDR1 SNHLY, CDR2 FYNNEI. The germline V and J ends were trimmed by 7 bases and 0 bases, with 16 bases remaining between them. This chain's CDR3 is CASNQGGVRSYNEQFF. The DNA for the CDR3 is TGTGCCAGCAACCAAGGGGGGGTTCGCTCCTACAATGAGCAGTTCTTC.

The gene calls are TRBV5-1 and TRBJ2-3; D call uncertain. Germline-derived CDR1 and CDR2 are SGHRS and YFSETQ. CDR3 length equals 14 residues. The V end lost 0 bases, the J end lost 1 base, and 6 bases lay between the germline ends. Here the CDR3 DNA reads TGCGCCAGCAGCTTGGGGCACGGCACAGATACGCAGTATTTT. It yields the protein CASSLGHGTDTQYF.

The chain uses TRBV20-1 and TRBJ2-1; 11 bases fit TRBD2. Germline CDR1 is DFQATT and CDR2 is SNEGSKA (reference sequence). V was pared by 3 bases and J by 4 bases, with 11 bases of the junction left unmatched. The CDR3 is 17 residues long. CDR3 region: CSASSPLAGGRYNEQFF. CDR3 sequence (DNA): TGCAGTGCTAGTAGCCCGCTAGCGGGAGGACGATACAATGAGCAGTTCTTC.

The genes are TRBV30 and TRBJ1-5; TRBD1 matches at 7 bases. The V gene's germline CDR1 is GTSNPN and CDR2 SVGIG (reference sequence). J lost 5 bases, V lost 3 bases, and 7 bases had no gene match. The CDR3 is made up of 14 amino acids. The CDR3 nucleotides are TGTGCCTGGAGGGTGACAGGGTCAGATCAGCCCCAGCATTTT. This gives the protein CAWRVTGSDQPQHF. The full variable domain, with the rest looked up from reference TRBV30 and TRBJ1-5, is SQTIHQWPATLVQPVGSPLSLECTVEGTSNPNLYWYRQAAGRGLQLLFYSVGIGQISSEVPQNLSASRPQDRQFILSSKKLLLSDSGFYLCAWRVTGSDQPQHFGDGTRLSIL.

The rearrangement uses TRBV10-1 and TRBJ2-1; TRBD2 aligns across 10 bases. The CDR3 spans 16 residues. After removal of 5 bases from V and 6 bases from J, the junction contained 10 bases not matched to a gene. CDR1 is WNHNN and CDR2 is SYGVQD in the germline V gene (reference sequence). CDR3 in DNA: TGCGCCAGCAGTAAACCTAGCGGGAGTTTGGTCAATGAGCAGTTCTTC. It codes for CASSKPSGSLVNEQFF.

This clone was picked up one time. This chain links TRBV3-1 (or the pseudogene TRBV3-2) with TRBJ1-2; D is uncertain. Germline values: CDR1 LGHDT, CDR2 YNNKEL (reference sequence). This CDR3 has 12 amino acids. V lost 4 bases and J lost 8, with 11 bases in between. CDR3 protein: CASSLAQSGYTF. The CDR3 region has the DNA TGTGCCAGCAGCCTCGCCCAGTCGGGCTACACCTTC.

V usage is TRBV30 and J usage is TRBJ2-7, with 7 positions matching TRBD1. The V gene end was trimmed by 5 bases and the J gene end by 1 base; junction bases not matched to a gene: 5. The CDR3 contains 13 residues. Germline V gene lookup returns CDR1 GTSNPN and CDR2 SVGIG (reference sequence). Written as DNA, the CDR3 is TGTGCCTGGGCCCCGGGACAGTCCTACGAGCAGTACTTC. It translates to CAWAPGQSYEQYF.

This rearrangement joins TRBV2 to TRBJ2-2; TRBD2 matches at 7 bases. J lost 6 bases, V lost 4 bases, and 14 bases had no gene match. Germline values: CDR1 SNHLY, CDR2 FYNNEI. The CDR3 has 17 amino acids. The chain's CDR3 is CASSVLMGGEVAGELFF. The CDR3 nucleotides are TGTGCCAGCAGTGTTTTAATGGGAGGGGAGGTGGCCGGGGAGCTGTTTTTT.